The source of this TCR beta chain is a study of beta chain features in type 1 diabetes. Study at large: Examination spanned fewer than 140,000,000 sorted cells from all samples.

cDNA synthesis used the whole RNA isolate, giving expressed TCRB sequences. This table comes from immunoSEQ multiplex PCR, and its TCRdb copy is limited to in-frame clones, with some not included. The sample holds around 250,000 clones, roughly an eighth seen once. This clone was picked up a small number of times. This CDR3 has 16 amino acids. CDR1 SGHDT and CDR2 YYEEEE come from the germline V gene. The V and J ends lost 0 bases and 4 bases respectively, with 16 bases between them. Source material: naive CD4+ T cells from blood. The rearrangement links TRBV5-6 to TRBJ2-5, with a possible D match to TRBD2 (6 bases). This sequence originates from a woman between 40 and 55 years old in good health. In nucleotides, the CDR3 is TGTGCCAGCAGCTTGGAGGCGGGGCGCGCGGCAGAGACCCAGTACTTC. It encodes CASSLEAGRAAETQYF.